This TCR beta chain was sequenced for a study of cytotoxic CD8 clonotypes in ibrutinib-treated CLL. Across the study: The samples contained a few hundred thousand productive templates on average. They also contained an average of about 90,000 productive rearrangements. Points from the study as a whole: Circulating CD8+ T-cell counts were tracked by baseline clonality, which exceeded that of age-matched healthy donors. Rare overall, public clonotypes shrank or held steady under therapy.

Looked up from germline, CDR1 is ENHRY and CDR2 is SYGVKD. The V and J ends lost 3 bases and 5 bases respectively, with 7 bases between them. There are 12 residues in the CDR3. A remark on this clone: The antigen is undetermined.

Some clones are missing from TCRdb's copy, which holds only in-frame ones; the method was immunoSEQ multiplex PCR. The repertoire holds 130,000 to 150,000 clones, with over 60% as singletons. PBMCs that had been cryopreserved were the source of 1.5 to 2.5 micrograms of genomic DNA for TCR beta libraries. This chain connects TRBV10-3 to TRBJ2-5; D is unresolved. Sequenced here: PBMCs, sampled after 12 months of ibrutinib treatment. The receptor was derived from a human donor with chronic lymphocytic leukemia. DNA for the CDR3: TGTGCCATCAGTGAAGTCCGGGAGACCCAGTACTTC. It is translated as CAISEVRETQYF.